Each of the 12 T cell receptor beta chains below was sequenced from the same sample in a study of blood T cell repertoires in COVID-19. The protocol was immunoSEQ multiplex PCR, while the TCRdb copy is restricted to in-frame clones and leaves out a portion. The data show 300,000 or so clones, around 86% seen once. The sample was peripheral blood. These receptors all come from a man aged 65 to 85 with acute or convalescent COVID-19.

The chain recombines TRBV5-4 with TRBJ1-1, with D unclear. Germline CDR1 reads SGHNT; CDR2 reads YYREEE (reference sequence). The CDR3 runs 14 residues. V gave up 0 bases and J gave up 4 bases, with 10 bases separating them. The CDR3 protein is CASSLARRGTEAFF. DNA of the CDR3: TGTGCCAGCAGCTTGGCTAGGCGGGGCACTGAAGCTTTCTTT.

This rearrangement joins TRBV7-8 to TRBJ2-1; 7 bases align to TRBD2. Trimming took 1 base from V and 7 from J; bases not matched to a gene: 7. This CDR3 is 15 amino acids long. The V gene's germline CDR1 is SGHVS and CDR2 FQNEAQ. The CDR3 is CASSLGEGRTNEQFF. The DNA of the CDR3 is TGTGCCAGCAGCTTAGGGGAGGGACGTACGAATGAGCAGTTCTTC.

The chain couples TRBV18 to TRBJ2-3; TRBD1 agrees at 8 bases. CDR1 is KGHSH and CDR2 is LQKENI in the germline V gene. The J segment lost 4 bases and the V segment lost 5 bases, leaving 5 bases of the junction unmatched. This CDR3 spans 14 amino acids. For the CDR3, the DNA is TGTGCCAGCTCATTGGTACAGGGGGCAGATACGCAGTATTTT. This gives the protein CASSLVQGADTQYF.

This clone occurred once. The chain combines TRBV15 with TRBJ2-1, with 10 bases matching TRBD2. This CDR3 has 18 amino acids. Germline values: CDR1 LNHNV, CDR2 YYDKDF (reference sequence). J was trimmed by 8 bases and V by 3 bases; bases with no gene match: 16. CDR3 loop: CATSRSRGVLAGAHEQFF. DNA of the CDR3: TGTGCCACCAGCAGGTCCCGAGGTGTCCTAGCGGGAGCCCATGAGCAGTTCTTC.

The chain has TRBV9 and TRBJ2-3, with TRBD2 identical over 12 bases. CDR3 length: 17 residues. The J segment lost 3 bases and the V segment lost 4 bases, leaving 9 bases of the junction unmatched. Per germline, CDR1 SGDLS and CDR2 YYNGEE. CDR3 sequence: CASSPQNGLAGTDTQYF. The CDR3 nucleotides read TGTGCCAGCAGCCCCCAGAACGGACTAGCGGGGACAGATACGCAGTATTTT.

The chain employs TRBV5-1 and TRBJ1-4; no clear D. The CDR3 is 15 amino acids. Per the germline V gene, CDR1 is SGHRS and CDR2 is YFSETQ. V was trimmed by 0 bases and J by 0 bases, leaving 6 bases between them. Here the CDR3 DNA reads TGCGCCAGCAGCTTGGGTCCTTCAACTAATGAAAAACTGTTTTTT. This sequence encodes CASSLGPSTNEKLFF.

The rearrangement uses TRBV5-4 and TRBJ1-1, with D maybe TRBD1 (6 bases). V lost 0 bases, J lost 4 bases, and 16 bases lay in between. This CDR3 is 16 amino acids long. The V gene's germline CDR1 is SGHNT and CDR2 YYREEE (reference sequence). The CDR3 is CASSLAPLSTGTEAFF. CDR3 nucleotides: TGTGCCAGCAGCTTGGCTCCCCTATCGACAGGCACTGAAGCTTTCTTT.

The rearrangement joins TRBV5-6 to TRBJ2-5; D is unclear. Trimming shortened V by 4 bases and J by 8 bases, and 12 bases separated the two germline ends. CDR3 length equals 12 residues. Germline assignment: CDR1 SGHDT and CDR2 YYEEEE. The CDR3 DNA sequence: TGTGCCAGCAGCCAAACGAGGAGCACCCAGTACTTC. It yields the protein CASSQTRSTQYF.

V and J are TRBV10-3 and TRBJ1-1; 10 bases agree with TRBD1. V lost 3 bases and J lost 5; bases outside the gene matches: 6. Per the germline V gene, CDR1 is ENHRY and CDR2 is SYGVKD. This CDR3 contains 15 residues. CDR3 coding DNA: TGTGCCATCAGTGACTCGGGACAGGGGCTGACTGAAGCTTTCTTT. Translation gives CAISDSGQGLTEAFF.

This sequence joins TRBV4-3 and TRBJ2-5, with 7 bases fitting TRBD2. This CDR3 spans 13 amino acids. V lost 8 bases to trimming and J lost 5 bases; unmatched junction nucleotides: 8. Germline CDR1 and CDR2: LGHNA and YSLEER. CDR3 DNA: TGCGCCAGCTGCGGGAGCCTTGGCGAGACCCAGTACTTC. Protein: CASCGSLGETQYF.

V gene TRBV5-1 combines with J gene TRBJ2-3, with D perhaps matching TRBD1 (5 bases). CDR3 length equals 14 residues. V lost 2 bases, J lost 2 bases, and 9 bases lay in between. Looked up from germline, CDR1 is SGHRS and CDR2 is YFSETQ. This CDR3 is CASSFGQATDTQYF. CDR3 nucleotide sequence: TGCGCCAGCAGCTTTGGACAAGCCACAGATACGCAGTATTTT.

The chain couples TRBV13 to TRBJ2-7, with 13 bases identical to TRBD2. In germline, CDR1 is PRHDT, CDR2 FYEKMQ (reference sequence). The CDR3 has 17 residues. Trimming took 4 bases from V and 3 from J; bases not matched to a gene: 9. This chain's CDR3 is CASSSGGLAGVGYEQYF. The DNA of the CDR3 is TGTGCCAGCAGCTCAGGTGGACTAGCGGGAGTTGGCTACGAGCAGTACTTC.